A single sample is the source of the 5 T cell receptor beta chains below, sequenced in a study of shared clonotypes between healthy human individuals (dated by TCRdb to 2019 to 2021). The receptor library was made with the immunoSEQ multiplex PCR assay. Entries here come from immuneACCESS through TCRdb and include only in-frame sequences with V and J called. Some clones fail to appear in such tables; in the studies checked, an unresolved V gene covers under half of the shortfall, and the cause of the remainder is unknown. The table for this sample lists around 2,000,000 clones; approximately 95% of them were counted only once. 0.95% to 1.5% of the sample is taken by the ten largest. For the CD8 naive samples, CD45RO-negative cells were positively selected for CCR7, yielding a CD45RA+CCR7+ population from which TemRA cells were excluded. The material sequenced was naive CD8+ T cells sorted from blood. This specimen's cell subset or site label, per the study, means: CD45RA+CCR7+. These TCRs come from a man between 18 and 35 years old in good health.

The V gene is TRBV28, the J gene TRBJ1-5; D is undetermined. The CDR3 covers 16 residues. The V and J ends lost 7 bases and 0 bases respectively, with 16 bases between them. The germline V gene has CDR1 MDHEN and CDR2 SYDVKM. CDR3 loop: CASTLRAPYSNQPQHF. CDR3 coding DNA: TGTGCCAGCACCCTCCGGGCACCTTATAGCAATCAGCCCCAGCATTTT.

The CDR3, as DNA: TGTGCCAGCGTTGGGGACGGGAAACAAACTTACAACGATGAGCAGTTCTTC. It codes for CASVGDGKQTYNDEQFF. The chain combines TRBV2 with TRBJ2-1; TRBD1 or TRBD2 may be the D gene (5 bases each). CDR1 and CDR2 (germline): SNHLY, FYNNEI. The CDR3 loop spans 17 amino acids. Trimming pared 8 bases from V and 8 bases from J, leaving 28 bases between.

Comment on this clone: This sample also contains other DNA sequences that code for the same CDR3. The rearrangement uses TRBV6-6 and TRBJ2-1, with 8 bases identical to TRBD2. CDR3 length: 15 residues. CDR1 and CDR2 (germline): MNHNY, SVGAGI (reference sequence). Unmatched junction bases numbered 2, after V lost 4 bases and J lost 0 bases. CDR3 loop: CASSLSGSSYNEQFF. The DNA of the CDR3 is TGTGCCAGCAGTTTGAGCGGGAGCTCCTACAATGAGCAGTTCTTC.

This clone appeared once. The chain couples TRBV29-1 to TRBJ2-2, with D unclear. The germline CDR1 and CDR2 sequences are SQVTM and ANQGSEA. Trimming cost V 4 bases and J 2 bases, with 8 bases left between them. The CDR3 has 13 amino acids. The CDR3 DNA is TGCAGCGTTGCAGCAACCAACACCGGGGAGCTGTTTTTT. Translating it yields CSVAATNTGELFF.

This clone was seen a single time. The rearrangement uses TRBV19 and TRBJ2-1; D gene uncertain. CDR1 is LNHDA, CDR2 SQIVND, per germline (reference sequence). Trimming pared 1 base from V and 7 bases from J, leaving 11 bases between. The CDR3 runs 14 residues. Written as DNA, the CDR3 is TGTGCCAGTAGTATAGTTCTGGATGGAAATGAGCAGTTCTTC. Translated, it gives CASSIVLDGNEQFF.